The T cell receptor beta chain under discussion was sequenced for a study of T-cell memory formation after mild COVID-19 (TCRdb year 2021). Some background on the complete study: TCR sequence clusters from the two donors were largely donor specific. Longitudinal TCRalpha and TCRbeta repertoire sequencing tracked T-cell clones expanding and contracting after mild COVID-19 in a couple of donors. The cohort comprised two young, previously healthy adult volunteers, one female and one male. The study at large found these results: The detection of some responding clones in pre-infection memory suggests that pre-existing cross-reactive memory T cells joined the SARS-CoV-2 response. Clones that contracted from day 15 to 85 showed balanced CD4/CD8 phenotypes, whereas a second wave of clones that expanded from day 15 to 37 leaned towards CD4+. Contracting CD4+ clones were located mainly in the CM and EM memory subsets, whereas CD8+ clones were found to be enriched in EMRA. SARS-CoV-2 specificity of the second-wave clones peaking on day 37 was not confirmed. Only two mild cases were covered in the study, and larger cohorts including severe cases with pre-infection samples were considered necessary.

The reads were generated on an Illumina NovaSeq 6000. TCRalpha and TCRbeta cDNA libraries were constructed by 5'RACE with constant-segment primers, with sample barcodes and unique molecular identifiers being introduced. RNA was extracted from every sample with Trizol reagent. The libraries were amplified in two PCR steps, and the second step added a second sample barcode and Illumina TruSeq adapters. The libraries were sequenced on an Illumina NovaSeq using 2 x 150 bp paired-end reads. From the authors' description of their analysis: Reads were demultiplexed and collapsed into UMI-guided consensus sequences with migec v1.2.7. Using mixcr v2.1.11, UMI consensuses were aligned to TRA and TRB V and J templates and then assembled into clonotypes. A clonotype was counted as expanded or contracted only if both edgeR and NoisET called the change significant, with noise models trained on biological replicates. For edgeR calls, a false discovery rate-adjusted p below 0.01 and a log2 fold-change threshold of 1 were applied. PCA with hierarchical clustering of max-normalized trajectories of the 1000 most abundant clonotypes was used as exploratory dynamics analysis. Separately sequenced CD4+ and CD8+ repertoires were used to assign a CD4 or CD8 phenotype to each responding clone. In-frame beta chains were kept once TCRdb had trimmed the public reads at Q25 with fastp and called clones with MiXCR. Every CDR3 protein is listed once, alongside the most common genes and DNA of its rows. TCRdb, not the original authors, processed these V and J calls. Within this sample are fewer than 200,000 distinct CDR3 sequences, with 20% to 25% of them counted one time only. Clones ranked in the top ten supply roughly 24% of the sample.

This clonotype was observed many times. Its target antigen remains unknown. The record has no base qualities; no much larger clone is one base away. Ficoll-Paque density gradient centrifugation was used to isolate PBMCs. The clonotype originates from an adult woman who had mild COVID-19 (a few samples of this study predate the infection). The sample titles of this study are shuffled in the database, so cell type and time point are left out; the donor was told from shared clones. The sample consisted of PBMCs or a T cell subset sorted from them (not recorded which).

The bases read TGTGCCAGCAGCTCGGTAGCGGGCACAGATACGCAGTATTTT. It is translated as CASSSVAGTDTQYF. The rearranged segments are TRBV7-9 and TRBJ2-3; 6 matching bases give a weak D call of TRBD2. The germline V gene (reference sequence) sets CDR1 to SEHNR and CDR2 to FQNEAQ. The trim is 4 bases for V and 1 base for J, with a gap of 9 bases between the germline ends. The CDR3, from cysteine to phenylalanine, totals 14 residues. Just CDR3 DNA is preserved here, 42 bases in frame from base 1.